This T cell receptor (beta chain) came from a study of blood T cell repertoires in COVID-19. The CDR3 consists of 17 residues. V dropped 5 bases and J dropped 1; count of bases not matched to a gene: 8. Per germline, CDR1 SSHAT and CDR2 FNYEAQ (reference sequence). Under the authors' procedure: From reference gene primer amplification, estimates of nucleated cell counts were derived. Sequencing used immunoSEQ multiplex PCR; TCRdb keeps in-frame clones, though not all of them. Clone size and the V and J calls come from that table; the DNA yielded D and trimming. Altogether under 95,000 clones are present, roughly 88% being singletons, with the ten largest covering approximately 4.8%.

The origin of this receptor is a human donor in a cohort sampled during active COVID-19. What was sequenced was peripheral blood. The chain employs TRBV7-7 and TRBJ2-7, with TRBD2 identical over 13 bases. Written as DNA, the CDR3 is TGTGCCAGCAGCCCCTGGACTAGCGGGGGCCATTCCTACGAGCAGTACTTC. Its protein product is CASSPWTSGGHSYEQYF.